Each of the 25 T cell receptor beta chains below was sequenced from the same sample in a study of T cells in Graves' hyperthyroidism and ophthalmopathy. Amplification yielded TCR beta CDR3 regions, with RNA transcripts as the source. The HTBI primer set was used in a first-round RT-PCR of the TCR CDR3. TCRdb reprocessed the multiplex PCR reads via MiXCR and lists one record per CDR3 protein. The sample records nearly 600,000 distinct CDR3 sequences, approximately 15% being singletons. Sequencing was done on a sample of blood. The receptors were sampled from a woman aged 18-35 years with Graves' ophthalmopathy.

This clonotype was found many times. This chain joins TRBV6-6 and TRBJ1-5, with D hard to call. V shed 0 bases and J shed 6 bases, with 9 bases lying between them. From germline, CDR1 is MNHNY and CDR2 SVGAGI (reference sequence). The CDR3 extends over 14 amino acids. CDR3 DNA sequence: TGTGCCAGCAGTTACTCAGCGGGAGCTCAGCCCCAGCATTTT. It translates to CASSYSAGAQPQHF.

In its sample, this clonotype was seen many times. This chain uses TRBV7-2 with TRBJ2-3, with D maybe TRBD2 (6 bases). The CDR3 loop spans 14 amino acids. Germline V gene sequence: CDR1 SGHTA, CDR2 FQGNSA. V was cut by 6 bases and J by 5 bases, with 15 bases left in between. For the CDR3, the DNA is TGTGCCAGCAGAAACGGAGGGCCGGAAGATACGCAGTATTTT. Amino acid sequence: CASRNGGPEDTQYF.

This clonotype occurred many times. The chain joins TRBV3-1 to TRBJ2-3; D tentatively fits TRBD1 or TRBD2 (5 bases each). Per the germline V gene, CDR1 is LGHDT and CDR2 is YNNKEL (reference sequence). The CDR3 consists of 16 residues. Trimming left V 0 bases short and J 0 bases short, with 10 bases between. The CDR3 protein is CASSQDLEGSTDTQYF. CDR3 bases: TGTGCCAGCAGCCAAGATCTAGAGGGGAGCACAGATACGCAGTATTTT.

This clonotype was seen many times. V and J are TRBV6-1 and TRBJ2-7; maybe TRBD1 (5 bases). The V end was cut by 2 bases, the J end by 6 bases, with 11 bases between. In germline, CDR1 is MNHNS, CDR2 SASEGT. The CDR3 consists of 13 residues. In DNA, the CDR3 is TGTGCCAGCAGTGAATTCCAGGGAATCGAGCAGTACTTC. This codes for CASSEFQGIEQYF.

In this sample, this clonotype turned up many times. The chain uses TRBV7-8 and TRBJ2-1; 12 bases line up with TRBD2. The V gene's germline CDR1 is SGHVS and CDR2 FQNEAQ. There are 17 residues in the CDR3. V dropped 2 bases and J dropped 7; count of bases not matched to a gene: 9. The CDR3 sequence is CASSLSRTSGMYNEQFF. CDR3 DNA: TGTGCCAGCAGCTTATCTAGGACTAGCGGGATGTATAATGAGCAGTTCTTC.

This clonotype was seen many times. The rearrangement uses TRBV18 and TRBJ2-1; 9 bases are shared with TRBD2. The CDR3 is made up of 13 amino acids. V gave up 3 bases and J gave up 8 bases; unmatched junction bases: 2. Germline CDR1 reads KGHSH; CDR2 reads LQKENI. The CDR3 nucleotides read TGTGCCAGCTCACCCGGGACTAGCTATGAGCAGTTCTTC. As protein: CASSPGTSYEQFF.

This clonotype turned up a few times. This chain connects TRBV27 to TRBJ2-4; the D gene is possibly TRBD1 (6 bases). This CDR3 contains 14 residues. Germline-derived CDR1 and CDR2 are MNHEY and SMNVEV (reference sequence). Trimming shortened V by 5 bases and J by 0 bases, and 8 bases separated the two germline ends. The CDR3 sequence is CASSQGLAKNIQYF. The CDR3 region has the DNA TGTGCCAGCAGTCAGGGGTTAGCCAAAAACATTCAGTACTTC.

The chain employs TRBV19 and TRBJ2-2; D call uncertain. CDR1 is LNHDA and CDR2 is SQIVND in the germline V gene (reference sequence). V was pared by 8 bases and J by 7 bases, with 8 bases between. This CDR3 region has 11 residues. In DNA, the CDR3 is TGTGCCAGTCGATGGGGCGGGGAGCTGTTTTTT. This translates into CASRWGGELFF.

This clonotype was counted at least ten times. The rearrangement joins TRBV20-1 to TRBJ2-4; D may be TRBD2 (6 bases). CDR1 and CDR2 (germline): DFQATT, SNEGSKA (reference sequence). V was trimmed by 3 bases and J by 6 bases, leaving 18 bases between them. This CDR3 region has 15 residues. CDR3 amino acids: CSASGGAPRINIQYF. The CDR3 DNA is TGCAGTGCTAGCGGAGGGGCCCCAAGGATAAACATTCAGTACTTC.

This clonotype has ten or more counts. This chain joins TRBV2 and TRBJ2-1, with D unresolved. Trimming took 8 bases from V and 8 from J, leaving 22 bases between them. Germline V gene sequence: CDR1 SNHLY, CDR2 FYNNEI. This CDR3 contains 15 residues. The chain's CDR3 is CASVWVWPGWDEQFF. The CDR3 DNA is TGTGCCAGCGTCTGGGTGTGGCCCGGGTGGGATGAGCAGTTCTTC.

The chain joins TRBV24-1 to TRBJ2-2; no clear D. The CDR3 has 14 amino acids. V lost 3 bases and J 6 bases, leaving 10 bases between the germline ends. Germline V lookup: CDR1 KGHDR, CDR2 SFDVKD. The CDR3 here is CATSDAIPPGELFF. DNA of the CDR3: TGTGCCACCAGTGATGCGATACCCCCCGGGGAGCTGTTTTTT.

The sample holds many counts of this clonotype. The genes are TRBV7-3 and TRBJ2-1; TRBD2 matches 13 bases. J was trimmed by 7 bases and V by 1 base; bases with no gene match: 4. CDR1 is SGHTA, CDR2 FQGTGA, per germline. This CDR3 region has 16 residues. CDR3 nucleotides: TGTGCCAGCAGCTTAATGGGACTAGCGGGATATAATGAGCAGTTCTTC. Translated: CASSLMGLAGYNEQFF.

This clonotype was counted many times. The CDR3 loop reads CSVAGTSGIPYEQYF. CDR3 coding DNA: TGCAGCGTCGCTGGGACTAGCGGAATCCCCTACGAGCAGTACTTC. V and J are TRBV29-1 and TRBJ2-7; TRBD2 aligns across 11 bases. CDR3 length: 15 residues. V dropped 6 bases and J dropped 2; count of bases not matched to a gene: 9. CDR1 and CDR2 (germline): SQVTM, ANQGSEA.

This clonotype was found many times. This rearrangement joins TRBV20-1 to TRBJ2-1; the D gene is possibly TRBD1 (5 bases). The CDR3 length is 17 residues. The germline V and J ends were trimmed by 0 bases and 1 base, with 16 bases remaining between them. The germline V gene has CDR1 DFQATT and CDR2 SNEGSKA (reference sequence). CDR3: CSARDYRIRVSYNEQFF. In nucleotides, the CDR3 is TGCAGTGCTAGAGATTACAGGATCCGGGTTTCCTACAATGAGCAGTTCTTC.

About this clonotype: One junction end does not reproduce the germline sequence, and a read error may be involved. The V and J genes are TRBV7-7 and TRBJ2-2, with 7 bases lining up with TRBD1. CDR3 size: 15 residues. Germline loops: CDR1 SSHAT, CDR2 FNYEAQ (reference sequence). CDR3 amino acids: CASRRTGSRTGELFF. The CDR3 DNA is TGTGCTAGCAGACGGACAGGATCGAGGACCGGGGAGCTGTTTTTT.

This clonotype was observed many times. The rearrangement uses TRBV7-9 and TRBJ2-1; D remains unclear. Germline V gene data show CDR1 as SEHNR and CDR2 as FQNEAQ (reference sequence). Between the trimmed V and J ends, which lost 5 bases and 5 bases, there was a span of 13 bases. The CDR3 sequence is 14 residues long. The CDR3, as DNA: TGTGCCAGCAGCCAATTCTCGGAGAACAATGAGCAGTTCTTC. The encoded protein is CASSQFSENNEQFF. The complete variable domain, with remaining parts taken from reference TRBV7-9 and TRBJ2-1, reads DTGVSQNPRHKITKRGQNVTFRCDPISEHNRLYWYRQTLGQGPEFLTYFQNEAQLEKSRLLSDRFSAERPKGSFSTLEIQRTEQGDSAMYLCASSQFSENNEQFFGPGTRLTVL.

In its sample, this clonotype was seen many times. The chain links TRBV28 to TRBJ2-1, with TRBD1 matching 11 bases. Germline lookup yields CDR1 MDHEN and CDR2 SYDVKM. V lost 2 bases and J lost 9; bases outside the gene matches: 6. CDR3 length: 15 residues. CDR3: CASSLARDRGAEQFF. CDR3 bases: TGTGCCAGCAGTTTAGCCCGGGACAGGGGGGCTGAGCAGTTCTTC.

The V and J genes are TRBV20-1 and TRBJ2-3, with 7 bases that match TRBD2. CDR1 is DFQATT, CDR2 SNEGSKA, per germline (reference sequence). This CDR3 is built from 12 residues. The CDR3 region is CSARGDSNTQYF. In nucleotides, the CDR3 is TGCAGCGCACGGGGGGATTCAAATACGCAGTATTTT.

This clonotype was seen many times. V and J are TRBV7-3 and TRBJ2-2; D is undetermined. V was cut by 2 bases and J by 3 bases, with 4 bases left in between. The CDR3 is made up of 13 amino acids. CDR1 and CDR2 (germline): SGHTA, FQGTGA. CDR3 bases: TGTGCCAGCAGCTTACTTTACACCGGGGAGCTGTTTTTT. Translation: CASSLLYTGELFF.

This clonotype was seen only a few times. V gene TRBV5-8 combines with J gene TRBJ1-4; 7 nucleotides align to TRBD1. The junction had 8 bases not matched to a gene; V was cut back by 1 base and J by 5 bases. CDR1 is SGHTS, CDR2 YDEGEE, per germline. This CDR3 has 16 amino acids. The CDR3 bases are TGTGCCAGCAGCTTGTCAGGGGGTAGCCGAAATGAAAAACTGTTTTTT. The encoded protein is CASSLSGGSRNEKLFF.

This clonotype was detected ten times or more. This sequence joins TRBV3-1 and TRBJ2-5, with a tentative D call TRBD2 (6 bases). CDR1 is LGHDT and CDR2 is YNNKEL in the germline V gene (reference sequence). This CDR3 contains 14 residues. The V gene lost 1 base and the J gene lost 3 bases, with 9 bases spanning the gap. CDR3 sequence: CASSQGGEEETQYF. The CDR3 DNA sequence: TGTGCCAGCAGCCAAGGCGGGGAGGAAGAGACCCAGTACTTC.

In the case of this clonotype: A much larger clonotype is one base distant, so this may be a read error. The chain links TRBV12-3 or TRBV12-4 to TRBJ1-1, with D unclear. CDR3 length: 17 residues. Trimming shortened V by 5 bases and J by 1 base, and 20 bases separated the two germline ends. The CDR3 DNA follows: TGTGCCAGCAGTGAGTCGTCTTGGCAGCGACCGAACACTGAAGCTTTCTTT. This encodes CASSESSWQRPNTEAFF.

This clonotype was found a few times. The chain uses TRBV11-2 and TRBJ2-3, with TRBD2 identical over 10 bases. Germline CDR1 reads SGHAT; CDR2 reads FQNNGV. The CDR3 extends over 19 amino acids. V lost 5 bases and J lost 5; bases outside the gene matches: 19. The CDR3 DNA is TGTGCCAGCAGCCAACGTCCGAGCGGGAGGGCCATCGTGGGAGATACGCAGTATTTT. Its protein product is CASSQRPSGRAIVGDTQYF.

This clonotype has ten or more counts. The chain links TRBV6-1 to TRBJ2-1; D possibly uses TRBD1 or TRBD2 (5 bases each). The V and J ends lost 6 bases and 2 bases respectively, with 14 bases between them. The germline V gene encodes CDR1 MNHNS and CDR2 SASEGT. The CDR3 runs 15 residues. This chain's CDR3 is CASRVFSGPYNEQFF. The CDR3 DNA reads TGTGCCAGCAGGGTCTTTTCGGGACCCTACAATGAGCAGTTCTTC.

Comments on this clonotype: Being one base from a much bigger clone, this may be a read error. This chain connects TRBV20-1 to TRBJ2-3; 7 bases agree with TRBD2. The CDR3 is 16 amino acids. Looked up from germline, CDR1 is DFQATT and CDR2 is SNEGSKA (reference sequence). CDR3: CSVRDVRGGDTDTQYF. Here the CDR3 DNA reads TGCAGTGTTAGAGATGTAAGGGGAGGGGACACAGATACGCAGTATTTT.